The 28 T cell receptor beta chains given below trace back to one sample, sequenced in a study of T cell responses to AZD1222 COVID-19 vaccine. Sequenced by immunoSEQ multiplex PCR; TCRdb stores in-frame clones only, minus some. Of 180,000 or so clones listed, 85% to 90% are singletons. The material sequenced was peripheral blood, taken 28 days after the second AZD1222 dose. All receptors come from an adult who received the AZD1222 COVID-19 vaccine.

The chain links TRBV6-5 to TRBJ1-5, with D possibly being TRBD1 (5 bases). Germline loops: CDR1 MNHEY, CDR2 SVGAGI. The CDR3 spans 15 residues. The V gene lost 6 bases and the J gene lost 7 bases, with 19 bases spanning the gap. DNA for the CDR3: TGTGCCAGCAGCCCGAGACAGATAGAGTGGCAGCCCCAGCATTTT. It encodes CASSPRQIEWQPQHF.

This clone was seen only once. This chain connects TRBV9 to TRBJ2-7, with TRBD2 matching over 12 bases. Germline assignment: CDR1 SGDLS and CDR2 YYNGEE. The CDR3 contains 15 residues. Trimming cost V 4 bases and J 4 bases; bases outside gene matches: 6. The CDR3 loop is CASSSTSGSGYEQYF. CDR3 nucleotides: TGTGCCAGCAGCTCGACTAGCGGGAGCGGTTACGAGCAGTACTTC.

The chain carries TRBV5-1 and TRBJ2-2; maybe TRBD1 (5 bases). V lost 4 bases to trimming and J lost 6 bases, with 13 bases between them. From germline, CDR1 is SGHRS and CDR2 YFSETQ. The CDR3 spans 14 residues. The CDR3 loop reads CASSPGGASGELFF. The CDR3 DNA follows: TGCGCCAGCAGCCCCGGTGGGGCGTCCGGGGAGCTGTTTTTT.

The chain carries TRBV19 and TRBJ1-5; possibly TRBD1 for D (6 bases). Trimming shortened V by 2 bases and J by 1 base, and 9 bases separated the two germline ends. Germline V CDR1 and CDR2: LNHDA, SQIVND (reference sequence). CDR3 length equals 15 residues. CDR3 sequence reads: CASSITGTSNQPQHF. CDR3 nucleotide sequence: TGTGCCAGTAGTATAACAGGGACGAGCAATCAGCCCCAGCATTTT.

Here the CDR3 DNA reads TGCGCCAGCAGCTTGGGCCTAGCGGGAGACGTGGAGACCCAGTACTTC. Amino acid sequence: CASSLGLAGDVETQYF. V and J are TRBV5-1 and TRBJ2-5, with 10 bases fitting TRBD2. The CDR3 has 16 residues. Germline CDR1 SGHRS, CDR2 YFSETQ. J lost 5 bases, V lost 0 bases, and 7 bases had no gene match.

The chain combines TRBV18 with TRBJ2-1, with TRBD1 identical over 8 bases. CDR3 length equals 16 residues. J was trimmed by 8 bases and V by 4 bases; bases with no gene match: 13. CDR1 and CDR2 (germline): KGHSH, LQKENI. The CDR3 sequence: CASSLQEQGAQDEQFF. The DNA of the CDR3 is TGTGCCAGCTCACTCCAAGAGCAGGGGGCGCAGGATGAGCAGTTCTTC.

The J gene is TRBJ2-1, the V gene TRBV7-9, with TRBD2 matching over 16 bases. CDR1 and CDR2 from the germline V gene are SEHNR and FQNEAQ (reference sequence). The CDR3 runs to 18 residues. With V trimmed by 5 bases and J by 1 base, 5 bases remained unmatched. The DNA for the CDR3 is TGTGCCAGCAGCCTTCCGGGACTAGCGGGAGGGTCCTACAATGAGCAGTTCTTC. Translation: CASSLPGLAGGSYNEQFF.

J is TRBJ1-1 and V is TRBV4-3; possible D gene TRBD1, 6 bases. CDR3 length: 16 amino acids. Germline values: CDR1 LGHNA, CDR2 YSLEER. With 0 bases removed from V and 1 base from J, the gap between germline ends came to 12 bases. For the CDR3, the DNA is TGCGCCAGCAGCCAAGATAGGGGGAGTACGAACACTGAAGCTTTCTTT. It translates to CASSQDRGSTNTEAFF.

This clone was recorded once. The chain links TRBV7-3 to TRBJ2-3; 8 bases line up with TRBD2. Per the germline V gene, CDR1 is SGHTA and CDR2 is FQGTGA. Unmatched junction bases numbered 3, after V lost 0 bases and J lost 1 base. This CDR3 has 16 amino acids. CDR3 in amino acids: CASSLTATSGTDTQYF. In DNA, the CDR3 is TGTGCCAGCAGCTTAACGGCGACTAGCGGCACAGATACGCAGTATTTT.

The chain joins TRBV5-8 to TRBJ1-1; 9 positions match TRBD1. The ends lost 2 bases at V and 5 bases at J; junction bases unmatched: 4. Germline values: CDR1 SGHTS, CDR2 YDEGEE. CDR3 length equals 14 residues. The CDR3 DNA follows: TGTGCCAGCAGCTTCCGGGACAGGGATACTGAAGCTTTCTTT. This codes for CASSFRDRDTEAFF.

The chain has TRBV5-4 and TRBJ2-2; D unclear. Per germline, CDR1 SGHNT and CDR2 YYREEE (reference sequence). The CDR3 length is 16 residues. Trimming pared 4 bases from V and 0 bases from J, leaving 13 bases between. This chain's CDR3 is CASSPENFPNTGELFF. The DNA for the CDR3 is TGTGCCAGCAGCCCAGAGAACTTCCCGAACACCGGGGAGCTGTTTTTT.

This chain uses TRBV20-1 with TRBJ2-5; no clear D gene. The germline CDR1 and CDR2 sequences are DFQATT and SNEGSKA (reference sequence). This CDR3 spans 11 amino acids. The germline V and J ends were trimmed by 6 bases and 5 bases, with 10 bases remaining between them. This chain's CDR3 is CSARSLETQYF. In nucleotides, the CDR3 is TGCAGTGCCCGGTCGTTGGAGACCCAGTACTTC.

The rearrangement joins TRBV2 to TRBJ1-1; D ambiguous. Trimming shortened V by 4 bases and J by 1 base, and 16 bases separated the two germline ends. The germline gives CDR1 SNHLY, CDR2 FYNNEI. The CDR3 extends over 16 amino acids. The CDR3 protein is CASSARGRSPNTEAFF. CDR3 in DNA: TGTGCCAGCAGTGCCCGGGGTCGGAGTCCGAACACTGAAGCTTTCTTT.

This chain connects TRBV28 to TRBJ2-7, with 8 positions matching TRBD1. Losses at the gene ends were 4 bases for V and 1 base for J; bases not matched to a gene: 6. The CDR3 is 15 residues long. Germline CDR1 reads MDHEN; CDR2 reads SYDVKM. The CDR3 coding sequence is TGTGCCAGCAGTTCTTGGACAGGGTTTTCCTACGAGCAGTACTTC. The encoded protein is CASSSWTGFSYEQYF.

The CDR3 DNA is TGTGCCACCAGTGACCCCGGGAGGGAGGTATATGGCTACACCTTC. It translates to CATSDPGREVYGYTF. The J gene is TRBJ1-2, the V gene TRBV24-1; D is uncertain. The CDR3 contains 15 residues. Trimming removed 4 bases at V and 5 bases at J, with 16 bases between. Germline V lookup: CDR1 KGHDR, CDR2 SFDVKD.

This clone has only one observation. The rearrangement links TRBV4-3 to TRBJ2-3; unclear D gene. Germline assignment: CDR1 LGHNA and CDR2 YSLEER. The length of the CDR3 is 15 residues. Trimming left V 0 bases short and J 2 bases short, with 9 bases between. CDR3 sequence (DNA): TGCGCCAGCAGCCAAGAATCAGGCTTCACAGATACGCAGTATTTT. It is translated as CASSQESGFTDTQYF.

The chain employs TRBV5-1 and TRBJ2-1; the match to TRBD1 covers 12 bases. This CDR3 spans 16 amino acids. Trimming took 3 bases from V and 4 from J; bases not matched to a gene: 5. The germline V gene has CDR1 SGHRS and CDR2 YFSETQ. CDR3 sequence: CASSSGTGGSYNEQFF. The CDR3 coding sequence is TGCGCCAGCAGCTCCGGGACAGGGGGCTCTTACAATGAGCAGTTCTTC.

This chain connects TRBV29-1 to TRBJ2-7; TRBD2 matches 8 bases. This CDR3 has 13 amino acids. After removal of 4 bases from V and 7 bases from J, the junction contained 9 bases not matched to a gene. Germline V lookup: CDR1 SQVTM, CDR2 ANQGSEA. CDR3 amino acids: CSVVPAGVSEQYF. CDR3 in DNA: TGCAGCGTTGTCCCAGCGGGAGTCTCGGAGCAGTACTTC.

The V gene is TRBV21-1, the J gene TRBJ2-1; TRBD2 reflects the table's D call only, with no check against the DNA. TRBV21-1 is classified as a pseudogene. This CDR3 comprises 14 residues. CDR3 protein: CASSNSGSCNEQFF. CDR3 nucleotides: TGTGCCAGCAGCAATAGCGGGAGTTGCAATGAGCAGTTCTTC.

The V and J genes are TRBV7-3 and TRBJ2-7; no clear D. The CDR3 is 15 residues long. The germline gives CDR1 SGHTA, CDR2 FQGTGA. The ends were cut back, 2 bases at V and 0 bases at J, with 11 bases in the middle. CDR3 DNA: TGTGCCAGCAGCTTAGGTCCGACGAGCTCCTACGAGCAGTACTTC. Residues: CASSLGPTSSYEQYF. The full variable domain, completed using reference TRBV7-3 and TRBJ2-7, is GAGVSQTPSNKVTEKGKYVELRCDPISGHTALYWYRQSLGQGPEFLIYFQGTGAADDSGLPNDRFFAVRPEGSVSTLKIQRTERGDSAVYLCASSLGPTSSYEQYFGPGTRLTVT.

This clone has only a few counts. CDR3 region: CASSNIAPLGSGYGYTF. In DNA, the CDR3 is TGTGCCAGCAGTAACATAGCCCCGTTGGGGTCGGGCTATGGCTACACCTTC. The chain couples TRBV28 to TRBJ1-2; no firm D call. The germline CDR1 and CDR2 sequences are MDHEN and SYDVKM. There are 17 residues in the CDR3. Trimming took 5 bases from V and 4 from J, leaving 23 bases between them.

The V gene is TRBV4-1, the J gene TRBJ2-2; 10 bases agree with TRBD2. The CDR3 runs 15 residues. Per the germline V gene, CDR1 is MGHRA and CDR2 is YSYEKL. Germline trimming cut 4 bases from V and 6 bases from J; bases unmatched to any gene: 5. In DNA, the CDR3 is TGCGCCAGCAGCCCAGCGGGAGGGCCACCCGGGGAGCTGTTTTTT. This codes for CASSPAGGPPGELFF.

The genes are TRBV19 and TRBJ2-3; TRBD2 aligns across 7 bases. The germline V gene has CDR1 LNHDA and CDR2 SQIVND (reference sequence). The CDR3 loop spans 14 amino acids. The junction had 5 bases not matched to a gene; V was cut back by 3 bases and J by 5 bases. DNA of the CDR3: TGTGCCAGTAGTATGGTCGGGAGGCTAGATACGCAGTATTTT. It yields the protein CASSMVGRLDTQYF.

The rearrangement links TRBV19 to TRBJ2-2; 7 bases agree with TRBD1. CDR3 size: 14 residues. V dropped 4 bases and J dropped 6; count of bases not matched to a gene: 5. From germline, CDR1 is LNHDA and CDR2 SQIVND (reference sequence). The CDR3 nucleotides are TGTGCCAGTAGTAACGACAGGGTTTCCGGGGAGCTGTTTTTT. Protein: CASSNDRVSGELFF. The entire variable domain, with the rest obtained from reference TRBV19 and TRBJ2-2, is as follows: DGGITQSPKYLFRKEGQNVTLSCEQNLNHDAMYWYRQDPGQGLRLIYYSQIVNDFQKGDIAEGYSVSREKKESFPLTVTSAQKNPTAFYLCASSNDRVSGELFFGEGSRLTVL.

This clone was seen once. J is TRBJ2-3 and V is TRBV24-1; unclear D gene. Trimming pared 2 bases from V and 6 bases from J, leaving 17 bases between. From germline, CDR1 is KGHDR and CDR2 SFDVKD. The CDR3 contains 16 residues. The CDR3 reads CATSDYGAGDWDTQYF. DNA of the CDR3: TGTGCCACCAGTGATTATGGTGCCGGTGATTGGGATACGCAGTATTTT.

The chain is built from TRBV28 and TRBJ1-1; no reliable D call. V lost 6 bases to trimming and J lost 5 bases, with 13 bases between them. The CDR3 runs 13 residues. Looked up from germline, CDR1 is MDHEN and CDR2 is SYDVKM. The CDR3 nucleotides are TGTGCCAGCAGGGGCCCCCACGGGACTGAAGCTTTCTTT. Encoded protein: CASRGPHGTEAFF.

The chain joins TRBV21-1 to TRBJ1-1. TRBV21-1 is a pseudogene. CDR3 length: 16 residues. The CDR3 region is CASSNRGTPFNTEAFF. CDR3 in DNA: TGTGCCAGCAGCAATAGAGGGACTCCTTTTAACACTGAAGCTTTCTTT.

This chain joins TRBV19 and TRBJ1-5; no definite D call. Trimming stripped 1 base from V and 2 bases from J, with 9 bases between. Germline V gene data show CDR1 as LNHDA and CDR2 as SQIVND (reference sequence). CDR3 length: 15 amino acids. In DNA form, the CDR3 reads TGTGCCAGTAGTATAGTGGCCGGGGGCAATCAGCCCCAGCATTTT. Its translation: CASSIVAGGNQPQHF. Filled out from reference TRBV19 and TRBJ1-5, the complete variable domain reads DGGITQSPKYLFRKEGQNVTLSCEQNLNHDAMYWYRQDPGQGLRLIYYSQIVNDFQKGDIAEGYSVSREKKESFPLTVTSAQKNPTAFYLCASSIVAGGNQPQHFGDGTRLSIL.